This T cell receptor (beta chain) was recovered during a study of cytomegalovirus exposure and HLA in healthy donors. A multiplex PCR was run with 60 Vbeta primers and 13 Jbeta primers. The protocol was immunoSEQ multiplex PCR, while the TCRdb copy is restricted to in-frame clones and leaves out a portion. The profile shows roughly 200,000 clones, around three quarters of them singletons. V gave up 5 bases and J gave up 0 bases, with 10 bases separating them. The CDR3 runs 15 residues. The germline V gene encodes CDR1 SGHTA and CDR2 FQGNSA. Input material: PBMCs. The chain couples TRBV7-2 to TRBJ1-4; D perhaps matches TRBD1 (6 bases). The TCR comes from a woman aged 30 to 39 in good health and CMV-seropositive. The CDR3 region is CASSQDSTTNEKLFF. DNA for the CDR3: TGTGCCAGCAGCCAGGACAGCACAACTAATGAAAAACTGTTTTTT.